These T cell receptor beta chains were read from a single sample in a study of blood T cell repertoires in COVID-19. Here immunoSEQ multiplex PCR was the method, and the copy in TCRdb shows in-frame clones only, minus some. The sample has 89,000 or so clones, 85% seen once. Sequencing was done on a sample of peripheral blood. The receptor source for this set is a man older than 75 with acute or convalescent COVID-19. The CDR3 runs from the conserved cysteine through the conserved F or W. The order of the fields is V gene, clone size, D gene, J gene, CDR3 DNA, CDR3 protein. A D gene is named only where the DNA matches it firmly. Clone size is not always given. Where it is, it says once, few, many or a class for expanded clones.

TRBV7-2	.	TRBD1	TRBJ2-7	TGTGCCAGCAGCTCAATCAGGGGGCCGGGCGAGCAGTACTTC	CASSSIRGPGEQYF
TRBV6-2/TRBV6-3	.	TRBD2	TRBJ2-1	TGTGCCAGCAGTCGACTAGCCCTTGATGAGCAGTTCTTC	CASSRLALDEQFF
TRBV30	.	TRBD2	TRBJ2-1	TGTGCCTGCACTAGCGGAGCCGGCCCCAATGAGCAGTTCTTC	CACTSGAGPNEQFF
TRBV19	.	TRBD1	TRBJ1-4	TGTGCCAGTAGTACGGACAGGGGTAGAGAAAAACTGTTTTTT	CASSTDRGREKLFF
TRBV28	.	.	TRBJ1-5	TGTGCCAGCAGTTTAGAAGTTTTGGCCAATCAGCCCCAGCATTTT	CASSLEVLANQPQHF
TRBV30	.	.	TRBJ1-3	TGTGCCTGGAGGGCAGGGTGGCATGGAAACACCATATATTTT	CAWRAGWHGNTIYF
TRBV30	.	TRBD1	TRBJ1-5	TGTGCCTGGAGTACCCCCGGGACAGGTCGCAATCAGCCCCAGCATTTT	CAWSTPGTGRNQPQHF
TRBV19	.	.	TRBJ2-7	TGTGCCAGTAGCCAACCGGGACGGGGGTCGGACGAGCAGTACTTC	CASSQPGRGSDEQYF
TRBV5-1	.	TRBD1	TRBJ2-4	TGCGCCAGCAGCTTGGGACAGGGAGCGTTCCTTCGAAACATTCAGTACTTC	CASSLGQGAFLRNIQYF
TRBV6-4	.	.	TRBJ1-2	TGTGCCAGCAGTGCTAAAATCTCGACAGAAGCCTATGGCTACACCTTC	CASSAKISTEAYGYTF
TRBV4-2	.	.	TRBJ2-5	TGTGCCAGCAGCCCCCCAGGGCGGCAAGAGACCCAGTACTTC	CASSPPGRQETQYF
TRBV7-2	.	.	TRBJ2-7	TGTGCCAGCAGCCGTCGGGAAGCGCTGAGCTCCTACGAGCAGTACTTC	CASSRREALSSYEQYF
TRBV7-2	few	.	TRBJ1-2	TGTGCCAGCAGCTTGTTCAGGACTGCTAACTATGGCTACACCTTC	CASSLFRTANYGYTF
TRBV24-1	.	.	TRBJ2-3	TGTGCCACCAGTGATTTGCGAGGCACGCCAGATACGCAGTATTTT	CATSDLRGTPDTQYF
TRBV9	.	TRBD2	TRBJ2-1	TGTGCCAGCAGCGTAACTGGGACTAGCAACAATGAGCAGTTCTTC	CASSVTGTSNNEQFF
TRBV28	.	TRBD1	TRBJ1-2	TGTGCCAGCAGCTGGACAGGGATTAACTATGGCTACACCTTC	CASSWTGINYGYTF
TRBV7-9	.	TRBD2	TRBJ2-3	TGTGCCAGCAGCTTAGGTACCACTAGCGGACGAGGGGCAGATACGCAGTATTTT	CASSLGTTSGRGADTQYF
TRBV28	once	.	TRBJ2-1	TGTGCCAGCAGTTTTCGCGGGACCGAGCAGTTCTTC	CASSFRGTEQFF
TRBV7-7	.	.	TRBJ1-3	TGTGCTAGCAGCTTGAACCAGGACACCACCATATATTTT	CASSLNQDTTIYF
TRBV24-1	.	.	TRBJ2-3	TGTGCCACCAGTGATTTCAGGGATACGCAGTATTTT	CATSDFRDTQYF
TRBV6-1	few	TRBD1	TRBJ2-2	TGTGCCAGCAGTGAACGGACCGGGACAGGGACGAACACCGGGGAGCTGTTTTTT	CASSERTGTGTNTGELFF
TRBV14	.	TRBD2	TRBJ2-2	TGTGCCAGCAGCCAGACCACCGGGACTAGCGCAATCAGGGGGAACTACACCGGGGAGCTGTTTTTT	CASSQTTGTSAIRGNYTGELFF
TRBV19	.	.	TRBJ2-5	TGTGCCAGTAGTATTAGTTCACTTCAAGAGACCCAGTACTTC	CASSISSLQETQYF
TRBV19	once	.	TRBJ2-2	TGTGCCAGTAGATTCAGGACAGCGAACACCGGGGAGCTGTTTTTT	CASRFRTANTGELFF
TRBV18	.	.	TRBJ2-3	TGTGCCAGCTCACCAACCACTAGTCCCACAGATACGCAGTATTTT	CASSPTTSPTDTQYF
TRBV27	once	TRBD2	TRBJ2-7	TGTGCCAGCAGACCCGCCGATGCGGGAGGTTTCTACGAGCAGTACTTC	CASRPADAGGFYEQYF
TRBV6-5	.	TRBD1	TRBJ1-2	TGTGCCAGCAGTCGACAGGGTTTCGGCTACACCTTC	CASSRQGFGYTF
TRBV27	.	TRBD1	TRBJ2-5	TGTGCCAGCAGTTCAGTCGGACAGGGTCAAGAGACCCAGTACTTC	CASSSVGQGQETQYF
TRBV7-2	.	.	TRBJ1-1	TGTGCCAGCAGCTTAGCCCGGGGTATGGACACTGAAGCTTTCTTT	CASSLARGMDTEAFF
TRBV19	.	.	TRBJ1-2	TGTGCCAGTAGTACGCCCGGACAGTCTAACTATGGCTACACCTTC	CASSTPGQSNYGYTF
TRBV12-3/TRBV12-4	.	.	TRBJ2-3	TGTGCCAGCAGTTTGATTGTTAGTGGGCAGTATTTT	CASSLIVSGQYF
TRBV7-9	.	.	TRBJ2-2	TGTGCCAGCACCTCCCCGGGTCTGATGCGCGCCGGGGAGCTGTTTTTT	CASTSPGLMRAGELFF
TRBV9	.	TRBD1	TRBJ1-1	TGTGCCAGCAGCGCCAGGGGGCGCGGCACTGAAGCTTTCTTT	CASSARGRGTEAFF
TRBV6-7	.	.	TRBJ2-4	TGTGCCAGCAGTCCCCTCCGGAGAGCCAAAAACATTCAGTACTTC	CASSPLRRAKNIQYF
TRBV30	.	.	TRBJ1-6	TGTGCCTGGAGTGCGGCCCAGGGTACTTCACCCCTCCACTTT	CAWSAAQGTSPLHF
TRBV19	.	TRBD1	TRBJ1-4	TGTGCCAGTAGTCCGACAGGGACGGCAACTAATGAAAAACTGTTTTTT	CASSPTGTATNEKLFF
TRBV28	.	.	TRBJ2-1	TGTGCCAGCAGCCCAAGGCCCCCCCCAGGGACTAATGAGCAGTTCTTC	CASSPRPPPGTNEQFF
TRBV15	.	.	TRBJ2-5	TGTGCCACCAGCGATGGCGGACTACAAGAGACCCAGTACTTC	CATSDGGLQETQYF
TRBV7-2	.	TRBD1	TRBJ2-5	TGTGCCAGCAGCCCGGGACAGGGCCAAGAGACCCAGTACTTC	CASSPGQGQETQYF
TRBV10-3	.	TRBD2	TRBJ2-1	TGTGCCATCAGAGATACCGGGACTAAATTCAATGAGCAGTTCTTC	CAIRDTGTKFNEQFF
TRBV30	.	TRBD2	TRBJ2-1	TGTGCCTCGGGAAGGGGAGGGGAGCAGTTCTTC	CASGRGGEQFF
TRBV9	.	TRBD2	TRBJ2-1	TGTGCCAGCAGCCTTCGGACTAGCTTGGGCAATGAGCAGTTCTTC	CASSLRTSLGNEQFF
TRBV6-5	.	.	TRBJ2-7	TGTGCCAGCAGCCGGACGGCTAGCAGCCACGAGCAGTACTTC	CASSRTASSHEQYF
TRBV29-1	.	.	TRBJ2-7	TGCAGCGTCATCATCGGCAGGTCCTACGAGCAGTACTTC	CSVIIGRSYEQYF
TRBV27	once	TRBD2	TRBJ2-3	TGTGCCAGCAGACGTCCGGGACTAGGGACAGATACGCAGTATTTT	CASRRPGLGTDTQYF
TRBV27	.	.	TRBJ1-5	TGTGCCAGCAGTCTACAGGGAGAAAATCAGCCCCAGCATTTT	CASSLQGENQPQHF
TRBV25-1	.	.	TRBJ2-2	TGTGCCAGCGGCAGGGGCGGGGAGCTGTTTTTT	CASGRGGELFF
TRBV15	.	.	TRBJ2-7	TGTGCCACCAGCAGGGGGGGTTCCACCTACGAGCAGTACTTC	CATSRGGSTYEQYF
TRBV27	.	.	TRBJ2-7	TGTGCCAGCAGTTTACCTAGCTTCTTCTACGAGCAGTACTTC	CASSLPSFFYEQYF
TRBV5-4	.	.	TRBJ1-1	TGTGCCAGCAGCTCAGGACAGAACACTGAAGCTTTCTTT	CASSSGQNTEAFF
TRBV5-4	.	.	TRBJ2-1	TGTGCCAGCAGCTTGGCGGGAGTCGAAGAGCAGTTCTTC	CASSLAGVEEQFF
TRBV27	.	.	TRBJ2-5	TGTGCCAGCAGTTTAGGGCTCCTGGAGACCCAGTACTTC	CASSLGLLETQYF
TRBV10-3	.	TRBD1	TRBJ1-2	TGTGCCATCAGTGTAGGACAGGGAGACTATGGCTACACCTTC	CAISVGQGDYGYTF
TRBV5-1	.	TRBD1	TRBJ2-7	TGCGCCAGCAGCCCGGACAGGGGTTACGAGCAGTACTTC	CASSPDRGYEQYF
TRBV7-9	.	.	TRBJ1-4	TGTGCCAGCAGCCAAGGCGACACGGGAAGGGAAAAACTGTTTTTT	CASSQGDTGREKLFF
TRBV11-3	.	TRBD1	TRBJ1-1	TGTGCCAGCAGCGATCGACAGGGAACTGAAGCTTTCTTT	CASSDRQGTEAFF
TRBV2	.	.	TRBJ1-1	TGTGCCAGCAGAGGTGACCCGAGGGACACTGAAGCTTTCTTT	CASRGDPRDTEAFF
TRBV28	.	.	TRBJ1-6	TGTGCCAGCAAGCAGGTGGGCTCTTTGCTCCACTTT	CASKQVGSLLHF